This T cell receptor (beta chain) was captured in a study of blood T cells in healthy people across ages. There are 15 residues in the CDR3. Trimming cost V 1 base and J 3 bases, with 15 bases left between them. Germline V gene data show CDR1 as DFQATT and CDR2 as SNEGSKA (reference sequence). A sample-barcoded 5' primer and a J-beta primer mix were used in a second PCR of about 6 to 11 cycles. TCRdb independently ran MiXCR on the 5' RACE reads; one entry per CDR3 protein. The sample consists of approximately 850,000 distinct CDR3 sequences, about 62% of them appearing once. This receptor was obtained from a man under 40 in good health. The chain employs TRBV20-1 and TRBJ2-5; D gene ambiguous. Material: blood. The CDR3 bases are TGCAGTGCTAGAGTCCTATATGTTCGAGAAGAGACCCAGTACTTC. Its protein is CSARVLYVREETQYF.